This T cell receptor beta chain came from a study of T-cell reconstitution after alpha-beta-depleted transplantation in children. Unique molecular identifiers featured in how the TCRbeta library was prepared. TCRdb recomputed calls from the PCR reads with MiXCR, one row per CDR3 protein. The sample includes 500,000 to 650,000 distinct CDR3 sequences, 10% to 15% of them seen just once. Whole-study findings and limits: Surviving thymic progenitors and recipient T cells were the source of high TCRbeta diversity at day 60 in some patients. Newly made T cells mostly supplied T-cell counts and diversity one year after transplant. About two months after transplant, alpha-beta T cells reportedly came from several hundred expanded graft clones.

CDR3 length equals 17 residues. Remarks on this clonotype: Its antigen is not known.

The sequence derives from a male patient aged 10 to 17 who had a stem cell transplant for acute myeloid leukemia, so the T cells may come from the graft donor. Sample: PBMCs, mostly from graft donor cells, taken 360 days after TCRalphabeta/CD19-depleted stem cell transplant. The chain recombines TRBV21-1 with TRBJ1-4; the table's D call TRBD1 went unverified against the DNA. TRBV21-1 is given as a pseudogene. CDR3 bases: TGTGCCAGCAGCAAAATTACCCCCAGGGTGGCTAATGAAAAACTGTTTTTT. As protein: CASSKITPRVANEKLFF.